This T cell receptor (beta chain) originates from a study of T cells in Graves' hyperthyroidism and ophthalmopathy. For the study at large: Before any treatment, at initial diagnosis, peripheral blood was collected. Overall study findings and caveats: A model using 13 V-J features told ophthalmopathy apart from stable hyperthyroidism. Prediction of ophthalmopathy progression came a median approximately 6.6 months pre-onset.

The V gene's germline CDR1 is SGHNT and CDR2 YYREEE (reference sequence). Trimming cost V 3 bases and J 4 bases, with 19 bases left between them. The CDR3 consists of 16 residues. TCR beta CDR3 region amplification was performed from RNA transcripts. The HTBI set primed first-round TCR CDR3 RT-PCR. TCRdb recomputed calls from the multiplex PCR reads with MiXCR, one row per CDR3 protein. The repertoire has about 290,000 distinct CDR3 sequences, 10% to 15% of them found once; the top ten carry almost 8%. Concerning this clonotype itself: Its antigen is as yet unknown.

V gene TRBV5-4 combines with J gene TRBJ1-2, with D possibly matching TRBD1 (6 bases). The origin of this receptor is a woman in her twenties or thirties with Graves' hyperthyroidism that later progressed to Graves' ophthalmopathy. The sample consisted of blood. The CDR3 region has the DNA TGTGCCAGCAGCTCCGCCCTGAGGGGGGGAGCCTATGGCTACACCTTC. It yields the protein CASSSALRGGAYGYTF.